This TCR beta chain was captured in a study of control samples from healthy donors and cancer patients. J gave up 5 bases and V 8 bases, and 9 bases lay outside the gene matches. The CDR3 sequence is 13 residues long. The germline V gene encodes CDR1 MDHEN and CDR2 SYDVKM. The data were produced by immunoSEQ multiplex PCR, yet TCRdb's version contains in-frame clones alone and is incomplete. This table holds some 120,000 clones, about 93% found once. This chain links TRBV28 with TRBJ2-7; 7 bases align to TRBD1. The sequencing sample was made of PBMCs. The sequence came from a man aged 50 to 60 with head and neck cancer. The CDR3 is CASGGQGVHEQYF. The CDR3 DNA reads TGTGCCAGCGGGGGTCAGGGGGTTCACGAGCAGTACTTC.